This T cell receptor beta chain is from a study of CXCR3-negative and CXCR3-positive naive CD8 T cells. Study conclusions and caveats: More hydrophobic TRB CDR3s occurred in CXCR3-positive than in CXCR3-negative naive cells. TCR strength was inferred from TRB CDR3 properties, while surface CD5 was comparable between naive subsets.

For this clonotype: The antigen remains unidentified.

In preparing the TRB cDNA libraries, 5' RACE with UMI labels was used. TCRdb re-called the 5' RACE reads and gives one entry per CDR3 protein, without DNA. In all, the sample yields around 160,000 distinct CDR3 sequences. CD45RO-CCR7+CD27+CD95- expression identified naive CD8+ T cells. In germline, CDR1 is MNHEY, CDR2 SVGEGT. CDR3 length equals 16 residues. The gene calls are TRBV6-2 or TRBV6-3 and TRBJ1-1; the D call from TCRdb, TRBD1, cannot be confirmed without DNA. Sequences were obtained from naive CXCR3+ CD8+ T cells from blood. The subset denotes: CD45RO-CCR7+CD27+CD95- naive CD8+ T cells expressing CXCR3 (TNR3+). The sequence was collected from a human donor in good health. Some clones in this sample may be carry-over from other donors' samples. CDR3 sequence: CASSYKAGVMNTEAFF.